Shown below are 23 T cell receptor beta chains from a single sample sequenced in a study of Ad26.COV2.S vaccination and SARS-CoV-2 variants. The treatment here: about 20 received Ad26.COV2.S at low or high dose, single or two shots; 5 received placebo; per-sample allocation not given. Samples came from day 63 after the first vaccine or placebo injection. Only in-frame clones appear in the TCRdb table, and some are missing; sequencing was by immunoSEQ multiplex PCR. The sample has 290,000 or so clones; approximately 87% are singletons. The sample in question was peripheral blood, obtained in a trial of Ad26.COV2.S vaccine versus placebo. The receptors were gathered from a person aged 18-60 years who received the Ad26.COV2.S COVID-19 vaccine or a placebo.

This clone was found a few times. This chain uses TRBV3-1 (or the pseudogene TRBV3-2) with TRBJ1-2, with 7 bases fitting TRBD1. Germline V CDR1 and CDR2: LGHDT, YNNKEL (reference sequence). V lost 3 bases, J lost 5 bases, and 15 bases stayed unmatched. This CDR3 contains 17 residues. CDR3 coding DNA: TGTGCCAGCAGCCACTCCGGGGGACAGCTTTGGCGGTATGGCTACACCTTC. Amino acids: CASSHSGGQLWRYGYTF.

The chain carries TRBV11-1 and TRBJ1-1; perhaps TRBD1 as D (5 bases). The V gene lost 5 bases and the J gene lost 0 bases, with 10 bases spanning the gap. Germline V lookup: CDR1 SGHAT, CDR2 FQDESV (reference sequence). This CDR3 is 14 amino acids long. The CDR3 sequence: CASSQTDLNTEAFF. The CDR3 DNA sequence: TGTGCCAGCAGCCAGACAGACCTGAACACTGAAGCTTTCTTT.

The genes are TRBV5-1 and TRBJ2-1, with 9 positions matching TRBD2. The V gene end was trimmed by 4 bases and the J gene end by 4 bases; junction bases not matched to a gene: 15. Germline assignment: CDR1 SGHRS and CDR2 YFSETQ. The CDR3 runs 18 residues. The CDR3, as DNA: TGCGCCAGCAGCCCCCAGGGGTTGAGCGGGAGGCTATACAATGAGCAGTTCTTC. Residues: CASSPQGLSGRLYNEQFF.

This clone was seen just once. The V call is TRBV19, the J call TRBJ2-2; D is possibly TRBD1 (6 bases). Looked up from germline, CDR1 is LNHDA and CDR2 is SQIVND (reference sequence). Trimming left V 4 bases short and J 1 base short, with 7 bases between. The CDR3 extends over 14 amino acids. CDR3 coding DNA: TGTGCCAGTAGTAAGACAGGGAACACCGGGGAGCTGTTTTTT. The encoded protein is CASSKTGNTGELFF. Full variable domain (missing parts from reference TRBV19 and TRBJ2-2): DGGITQSPKYLFRKEGQNVTLSCEQNLNHDAMYWYRQDPGQGLRLIYYSQIVNDFQKGDIAEGYSVSREKKESFPLTVTSAQKNPTAFYLCASSKTGNTGELFFGEGSRLTVL.

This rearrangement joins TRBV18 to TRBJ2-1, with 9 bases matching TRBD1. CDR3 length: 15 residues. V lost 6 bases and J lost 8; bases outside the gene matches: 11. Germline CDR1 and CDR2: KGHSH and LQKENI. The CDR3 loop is CASSSTGTGIYEQFF. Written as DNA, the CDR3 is TGTGCCAGCTCTAGCACCGGGACAGGGATCTATGAGCAGTTCTTC.

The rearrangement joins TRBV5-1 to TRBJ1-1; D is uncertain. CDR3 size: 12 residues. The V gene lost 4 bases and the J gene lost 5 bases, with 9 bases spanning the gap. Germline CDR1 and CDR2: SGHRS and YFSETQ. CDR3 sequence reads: CASSLPGTEAFF. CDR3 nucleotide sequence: TGCGCCAGCAGCCTGCCGGGGACTGAAGCTTTCTTT.

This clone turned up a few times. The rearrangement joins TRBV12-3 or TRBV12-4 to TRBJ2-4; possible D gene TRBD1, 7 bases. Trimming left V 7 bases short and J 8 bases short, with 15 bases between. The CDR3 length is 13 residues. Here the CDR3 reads CASTWTGGHIQYF. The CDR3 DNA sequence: TGTGCCAGCACCTGGACAGGAGGGCACATTCAGTACTTC.

The CDR3 region is CASSRLGGITDTQYF. Written as DNA, the CDR3 is TGTGCCAGCAGTCGCCTCGGGGGTATCACAGATACGCAGTATTTT. The rearrangement links TRBV11-3 to TRBJ2-3, with a tentative D call TRBD2 (6 bases). CDR1 and CDR2 from the germline V gene are SGHNT and YENEEA. The CDR3 runs 15 residues. Trimming removed 6 bases at V and 2 bases at J, with 15 bases between.

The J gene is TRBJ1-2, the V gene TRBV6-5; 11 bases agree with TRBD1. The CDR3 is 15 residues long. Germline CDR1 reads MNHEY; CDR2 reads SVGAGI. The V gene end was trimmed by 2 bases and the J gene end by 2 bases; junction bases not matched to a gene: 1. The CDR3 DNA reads TGTGCCAGCAGTTACAGGACAGGGGGCAACTATGGCTACACCTTC. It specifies CASSYRTGGNYGYTF.

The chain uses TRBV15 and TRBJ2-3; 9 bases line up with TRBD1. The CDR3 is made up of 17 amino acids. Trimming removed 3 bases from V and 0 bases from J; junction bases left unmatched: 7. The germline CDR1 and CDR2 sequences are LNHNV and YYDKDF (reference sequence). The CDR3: CATSSPMTGGSTDTQYF. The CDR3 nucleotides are TGTGCCACCAGCAGTCCCATGACAGGGGGGAGCACAGATACGCAGTATTTT.

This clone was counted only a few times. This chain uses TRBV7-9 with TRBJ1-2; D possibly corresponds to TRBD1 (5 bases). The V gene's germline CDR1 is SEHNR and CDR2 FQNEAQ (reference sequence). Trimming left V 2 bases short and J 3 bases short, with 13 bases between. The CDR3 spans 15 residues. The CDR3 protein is CASSLRGGDYYGYTF. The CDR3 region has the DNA TGTGCCAGCAGCTTAAGAGGAGGGGATTACTATGGCTACACCTTC.

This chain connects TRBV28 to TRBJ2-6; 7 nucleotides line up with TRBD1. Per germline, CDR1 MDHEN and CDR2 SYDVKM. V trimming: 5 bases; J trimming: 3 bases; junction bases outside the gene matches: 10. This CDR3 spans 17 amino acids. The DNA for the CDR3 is TGTGCCAGCAGTCCCGGGACAGCCTTTTTTGGGGCCAACGTCCTGACTTTC. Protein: CASSPGTAFFGANVLTF. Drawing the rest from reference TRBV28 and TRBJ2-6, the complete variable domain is DVKVTQSSRYLVKRTGEKVFLECVQDMDHENMFWYRQDPGLGLRLIYFSYDVKMKEKGDIPEGYSVSREKKERFSLILESASTNQTSMYLCASSPGTAFFGANVLTFGAGSRLTVL.

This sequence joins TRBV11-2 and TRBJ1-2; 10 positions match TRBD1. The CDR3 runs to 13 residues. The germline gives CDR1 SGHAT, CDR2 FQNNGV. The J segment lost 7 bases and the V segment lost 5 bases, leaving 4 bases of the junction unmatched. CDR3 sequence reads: CASSGTGEGGYTF. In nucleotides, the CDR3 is TGTGCCAGCAGCGGGACAGGGGAGGGTGGCTACACCTTC.

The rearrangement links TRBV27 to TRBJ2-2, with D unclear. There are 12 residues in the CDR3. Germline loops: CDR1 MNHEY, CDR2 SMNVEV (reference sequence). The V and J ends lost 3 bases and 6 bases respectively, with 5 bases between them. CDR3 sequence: CASSLGSGELFF. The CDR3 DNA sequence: TGTGCCAGCAGTTTGGGCTCCGGGGAGCTGTTTTTT.

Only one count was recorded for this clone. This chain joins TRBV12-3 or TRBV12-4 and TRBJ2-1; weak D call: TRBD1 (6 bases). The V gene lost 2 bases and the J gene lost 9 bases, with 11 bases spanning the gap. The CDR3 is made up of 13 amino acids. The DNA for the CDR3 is TGTGCCAGCAGTTTAACAGGGACCGGTGAGCAGTTCTTC. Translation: CASSLTGTGEQFF.

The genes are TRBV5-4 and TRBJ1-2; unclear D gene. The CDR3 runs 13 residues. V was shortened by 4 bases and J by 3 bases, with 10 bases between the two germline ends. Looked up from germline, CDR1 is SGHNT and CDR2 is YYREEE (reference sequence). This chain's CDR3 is CASSPTPDYGYTF. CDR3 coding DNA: TGTGCCAGCAGCCCCACCCCGGACTATGGCTACACCTTC.

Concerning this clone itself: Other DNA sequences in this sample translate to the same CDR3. The CDR3 DNA follows: TGTGCCAGCAGTTTTCAGGGGAACACTGAAGCTTTCTTT. It specifies CASSFQGNTEAFF. The chain has TRBV27 and TRBJ1-1; D is possibly TRBD1 (5 bases). Germline V CDR1 and CDR2: MNHEY, SMNVEV (reference sequence). Between the trimmed V and J ends, which lost 3 bases and 1 base, there was a span of 6 bases. The CDR3 is made up of 13 amino acids.

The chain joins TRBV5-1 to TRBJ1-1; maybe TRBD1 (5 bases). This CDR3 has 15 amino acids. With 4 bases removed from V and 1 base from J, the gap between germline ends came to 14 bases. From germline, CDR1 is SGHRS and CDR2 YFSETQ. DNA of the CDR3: TGCGCCAGCAGCGACCGGGCCGGGGGGAACACTGAAGCTTTCTTT. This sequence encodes CASSDRAGGNTEAFF.

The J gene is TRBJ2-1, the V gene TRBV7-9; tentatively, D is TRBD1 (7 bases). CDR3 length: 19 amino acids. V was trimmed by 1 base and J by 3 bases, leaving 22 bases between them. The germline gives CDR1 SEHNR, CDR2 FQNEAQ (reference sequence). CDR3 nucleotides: TGTGCCAGCAGCTTAGTGGCGGCAGGGGGGCCTTTACTCTACAATGAGCAGTTCTTC. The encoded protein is CASSLVAAGGPLLYNEQFF.

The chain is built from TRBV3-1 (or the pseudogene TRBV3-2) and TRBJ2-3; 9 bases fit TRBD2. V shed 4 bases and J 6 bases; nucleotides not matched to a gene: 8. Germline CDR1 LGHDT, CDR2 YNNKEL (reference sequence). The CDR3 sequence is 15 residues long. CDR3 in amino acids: CASSLQAGGGDTQYF. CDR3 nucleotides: TGTGCCAGCAGCCTTCAAGCGGGAGGAGGGGATACGCAGTATTTT.

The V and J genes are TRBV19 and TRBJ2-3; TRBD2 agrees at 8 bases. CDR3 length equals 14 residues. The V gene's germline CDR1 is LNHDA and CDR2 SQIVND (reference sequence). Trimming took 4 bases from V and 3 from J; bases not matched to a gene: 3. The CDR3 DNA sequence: TGTGCCAGTAGTAGGGGACTAGGGACAGATACGCAGTATTTT. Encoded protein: CASSRGLGTDTQYF.

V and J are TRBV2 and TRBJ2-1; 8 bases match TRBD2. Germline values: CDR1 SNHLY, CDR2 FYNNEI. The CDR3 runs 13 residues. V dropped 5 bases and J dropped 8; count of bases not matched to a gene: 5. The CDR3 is CASSLSGSHEQFF. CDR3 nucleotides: TGTGCCAGCAGTCTCAGCGGGAGCCATGAGCAGTTCTTC.

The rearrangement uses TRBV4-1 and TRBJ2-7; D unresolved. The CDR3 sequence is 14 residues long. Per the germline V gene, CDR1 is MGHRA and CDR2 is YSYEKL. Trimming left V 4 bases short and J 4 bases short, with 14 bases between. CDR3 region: CASSPLTRNYEQYF. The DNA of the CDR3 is TGCGCCAGCAGCCCCTTGACCCGGAATTACGAGCAGTACTTC.